The clone carrying this TCR beta chain has a single count. What it binds is not known. This entry belongs to a study of shared clonotypes between healthy human individuals. Donors included only healthy HIV-negative adults lacking recent acute infections or vaccinations. Points from the study as a whole: In general, naive subsets displayed greater estimated richness than memory subsets did.

Trimming removed 5 bases at V and 7 bases at J, with 10 bases between. The CDR3 totals 11 residues. Germline V lookup: CDR1 DFQATT, CDR2 SNEGSKA (reference sequence). Sequencing used immunoSEQ multiplex PCR; TCRdb keeps in-frame clones, though not all of them. The table has under 750,000 clones, roughly 72% seen once. V gene TRBV20-1 combines with J gene TRBJ2-3; D unresolved. This sequence was found in a woman in her twenties or thirties in good health. Sequenced: memory CD4+ T cells sorted from blood. Subset given: CD45RA-negative fraction. For the CDR3, the DNA is TGCAGTGCTGAGGTCCCGAATACGCAGTATTTT. Protein: CSAEVPNTQYF.